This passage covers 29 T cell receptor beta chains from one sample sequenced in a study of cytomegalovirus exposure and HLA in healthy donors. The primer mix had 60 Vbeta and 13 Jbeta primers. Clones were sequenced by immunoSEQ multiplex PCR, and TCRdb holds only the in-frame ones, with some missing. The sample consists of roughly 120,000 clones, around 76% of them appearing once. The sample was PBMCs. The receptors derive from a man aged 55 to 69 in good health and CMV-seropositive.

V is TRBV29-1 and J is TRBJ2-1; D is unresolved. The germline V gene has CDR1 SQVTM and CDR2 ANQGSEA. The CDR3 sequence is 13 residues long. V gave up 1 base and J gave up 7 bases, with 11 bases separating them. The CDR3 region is CSVEGDPGNEQFF. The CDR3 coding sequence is TGCAGCGTTGAAGGTGACCCCGGGAATGAGCAGTTCTTC.

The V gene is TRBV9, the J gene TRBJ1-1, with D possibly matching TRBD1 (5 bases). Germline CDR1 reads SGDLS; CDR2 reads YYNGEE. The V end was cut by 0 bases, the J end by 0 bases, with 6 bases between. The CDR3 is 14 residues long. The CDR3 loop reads CASSVAGMNTEAFF. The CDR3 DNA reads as TGTGCCAGCAGCGTAGCAGGGATGAACACTGAAGCTTTCTTT.

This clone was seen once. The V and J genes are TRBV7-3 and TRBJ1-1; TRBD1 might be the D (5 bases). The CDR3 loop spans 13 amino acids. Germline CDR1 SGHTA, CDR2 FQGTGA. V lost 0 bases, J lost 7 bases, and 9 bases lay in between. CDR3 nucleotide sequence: TGTGCCAGCAGCTTAACGACGGGGGGTGAAGCTTTCTTT. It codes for CASSLTTGGEAFF.

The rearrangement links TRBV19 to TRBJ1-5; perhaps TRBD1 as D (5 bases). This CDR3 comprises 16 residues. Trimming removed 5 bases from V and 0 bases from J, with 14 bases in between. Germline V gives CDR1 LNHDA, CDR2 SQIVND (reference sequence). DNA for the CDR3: TGTGCCAGTAGTCTTAACGGCAGGGATAGCAATCAGCCCCAGCATTTT. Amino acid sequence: CASSLNGRDSNQPQHF.

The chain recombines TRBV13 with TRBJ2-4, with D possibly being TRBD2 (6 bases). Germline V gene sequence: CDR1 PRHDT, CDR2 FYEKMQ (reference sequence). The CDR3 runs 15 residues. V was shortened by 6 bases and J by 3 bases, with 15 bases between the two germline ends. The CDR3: CASSSNRRDKNIQYF. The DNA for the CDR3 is TGTGCCAGCAGTAGTAACCGGCGGGACAAAAACATTCAGTACTTC.

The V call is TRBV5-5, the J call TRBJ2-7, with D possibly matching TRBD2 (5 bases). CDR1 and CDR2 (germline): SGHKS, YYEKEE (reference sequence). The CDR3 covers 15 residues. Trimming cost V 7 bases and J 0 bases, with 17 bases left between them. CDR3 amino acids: CASFSRTYGSYEQYF. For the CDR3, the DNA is TGTGCCAGCTTTTCAAGGACTTACGGCTCCTACGAGCAGTACTTC.

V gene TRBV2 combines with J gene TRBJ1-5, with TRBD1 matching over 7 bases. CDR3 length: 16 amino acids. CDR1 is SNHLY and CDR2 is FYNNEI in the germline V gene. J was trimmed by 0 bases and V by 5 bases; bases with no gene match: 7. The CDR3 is CASSRDSFNSNQPQHF. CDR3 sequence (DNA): TGTGCCAGCAGTAGGGACAGCTTTAATAGCAATCAGCCCCAGCATTTT.

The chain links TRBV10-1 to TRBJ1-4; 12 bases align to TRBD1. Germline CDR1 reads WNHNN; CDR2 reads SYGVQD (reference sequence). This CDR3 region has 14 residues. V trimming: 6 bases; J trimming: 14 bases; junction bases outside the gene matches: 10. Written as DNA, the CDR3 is TGCGCCAGCAGCCCGGGACAGGGGGCGCGGGCCCTGTTTTTT. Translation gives CASSPGQGARALFF.

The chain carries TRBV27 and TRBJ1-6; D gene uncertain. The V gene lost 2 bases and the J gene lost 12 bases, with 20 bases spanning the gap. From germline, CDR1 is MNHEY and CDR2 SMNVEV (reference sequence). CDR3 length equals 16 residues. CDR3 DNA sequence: TGTGCCAGCAGTTTAGGCCCGGGGAGCTCCTTGTTACCCCTCCACTTT. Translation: CASSLGPGSSLLPLHF.

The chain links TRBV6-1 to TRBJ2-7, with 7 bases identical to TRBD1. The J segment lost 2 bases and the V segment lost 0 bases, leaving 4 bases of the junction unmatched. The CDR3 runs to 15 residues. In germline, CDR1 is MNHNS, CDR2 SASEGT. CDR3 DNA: TGTGCCAGCAGTGAAGCACAGGGGATTACCTACGAGCAGTACTTC. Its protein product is CASSEAQGITYEQYF.

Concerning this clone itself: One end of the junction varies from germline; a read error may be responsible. The chain's CDR3 is CASSLKRGEKPFF. DNA for the CDR3: TGTGCCAGCAGTTTGAAACGAGGAGAAAAACCGTTTTTT. V and J are TRBV27 and TRBJ1-4, with D hard to call. Germline CDR1 and CDR2: MNHEY and SMNVEV (reference sequence). This CDR3 is built from 13 residues. Drawing the rest from reference TRBV27 and TRBJ1-4, the complete variable domain is EAQVTQNPRYLITVTGKKLTVTCSQNMNHEYMSWYRQDPGLGLRQIYYSMNVEVTDKGDVPEGYKVSRKEKRNFPLILESPSPNQTSLYFCASSLKRGEKPFFGSGTQLSVL.

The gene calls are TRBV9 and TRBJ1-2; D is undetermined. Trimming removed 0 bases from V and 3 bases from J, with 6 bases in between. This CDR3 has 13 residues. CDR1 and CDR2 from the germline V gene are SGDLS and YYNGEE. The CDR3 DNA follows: TGTGCCAGCAGCGTAGGCGGGTACTATGGCTACACCTTC. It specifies CASSVGGYYGYTF.

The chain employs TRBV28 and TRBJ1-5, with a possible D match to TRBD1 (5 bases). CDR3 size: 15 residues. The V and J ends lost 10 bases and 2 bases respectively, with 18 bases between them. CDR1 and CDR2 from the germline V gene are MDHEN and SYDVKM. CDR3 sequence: CATVWGDRGNQPQHF. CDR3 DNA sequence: TGTGCCACCGTCTGGGGGGATCGAGGCAATCAGCCCCAGCATTTT.

The CDR3 nucleotides read TGTGCCGGATCAGGACAGGGGAGAGGGACTAATGAAAAACTGTTTTTT. Its protein is CAGSGQGRGTNEKLFF. The rearrangement uses TRBV6-6 and TRBJ1-4; 9 nucleotides line up with TRBD1. V lost 11 bases, J lost 2 bases, and 12 bases stayed unmatched. This CDR3 is 16 amino acids long. Germline CDR1 MNHNY, CDR2 SVGAGI (reference sequence).

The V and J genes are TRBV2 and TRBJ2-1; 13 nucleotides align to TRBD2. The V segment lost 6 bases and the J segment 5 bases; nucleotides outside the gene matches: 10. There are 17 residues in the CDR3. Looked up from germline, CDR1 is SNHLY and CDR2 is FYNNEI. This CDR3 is CASSKQPGLAGNNEQFF. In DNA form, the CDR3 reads TGTGCCAGCAGCAAACAACCGGGACTAGCGGGGAACAATGAGCAGTTCTTC.

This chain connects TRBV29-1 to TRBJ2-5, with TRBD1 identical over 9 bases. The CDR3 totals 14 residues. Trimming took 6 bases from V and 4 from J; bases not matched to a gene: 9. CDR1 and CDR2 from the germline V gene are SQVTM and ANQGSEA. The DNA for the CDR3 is TGCAGCGTAGCCCCGGGACAGGGAGGAGAGACCCAGTACTTC. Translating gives CSVAPGQGGETQYF. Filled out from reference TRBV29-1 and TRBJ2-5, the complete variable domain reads SAVISQKPSRDICQRGTSLTIQCQVDSQVTMMFWYRQQPGQSLTLIATANQGSEATYESGFVIDKFPISRPNLTFSTLTVSNMSPEDSSIYLCSVAPGQGGETQYFGPGTRLLVL.

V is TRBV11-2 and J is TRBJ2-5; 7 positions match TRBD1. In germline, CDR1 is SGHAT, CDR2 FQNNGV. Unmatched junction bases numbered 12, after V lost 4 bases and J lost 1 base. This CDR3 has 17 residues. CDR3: CASSYLYRGGLQETQYF. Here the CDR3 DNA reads TGTGCCAGCAGCTACTTGTACAGAGGGGGCCTCCAAGAGACCCAGTACTTC.

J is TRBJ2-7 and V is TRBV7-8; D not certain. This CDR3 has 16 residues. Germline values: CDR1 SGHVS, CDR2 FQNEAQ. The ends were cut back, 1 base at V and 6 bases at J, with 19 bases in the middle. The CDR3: CASSLEVEVLEGEQYF. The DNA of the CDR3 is TGTGCCAGCAGCTTAGAAGTAGAGGTTTTAGAAGGCGAGCAGTACTTC. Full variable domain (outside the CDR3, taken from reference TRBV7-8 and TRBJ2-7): GAGVSQSPRYKVAKRGQDVALRCDPISGHVSLFWYQQALGQGPEFLTYFQNEAQLDKSGLPSDRFFAERPEGSVSTLKIQRTQQEDSAVYLCASSLEVEVLEGEQYFGPGTRLTVT.

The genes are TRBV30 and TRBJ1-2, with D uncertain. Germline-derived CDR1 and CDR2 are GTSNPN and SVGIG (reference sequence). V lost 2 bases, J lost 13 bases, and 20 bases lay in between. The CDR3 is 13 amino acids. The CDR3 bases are TGTGCCTGGAGTCCACCCCGATTCGGGTTAAGCACCTTC. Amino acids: CAWSPPRFGLSTF.

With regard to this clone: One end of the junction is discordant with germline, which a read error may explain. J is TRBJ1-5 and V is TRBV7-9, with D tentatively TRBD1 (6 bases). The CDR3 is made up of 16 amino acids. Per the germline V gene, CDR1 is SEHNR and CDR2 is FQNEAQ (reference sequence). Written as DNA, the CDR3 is TGTTCCAGCAGCCCGGGACAAGGGATGCGCAATCAGCCCCAGCATTTT. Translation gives CSSSPGQGMRNQPQHF.

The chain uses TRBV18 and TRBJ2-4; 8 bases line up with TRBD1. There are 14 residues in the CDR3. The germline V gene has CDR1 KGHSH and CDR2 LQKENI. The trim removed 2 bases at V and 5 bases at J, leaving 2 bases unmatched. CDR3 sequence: CASSPGTGENIQYF. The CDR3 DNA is TGTGCCAGCTCACCAGGGACAGGAGAAAACATTCAGTACTTC. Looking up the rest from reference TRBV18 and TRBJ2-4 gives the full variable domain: NAGVMQNPRHLVRRRGQEARLRCSPMKGHSHVYWYRQLPEEGLKFMVYLQKENIIDESGMPKERFSAEFPKEGPSILRIQQVVRGDSAAYFCASSPGTGENIQYFGAGTRLSVL.

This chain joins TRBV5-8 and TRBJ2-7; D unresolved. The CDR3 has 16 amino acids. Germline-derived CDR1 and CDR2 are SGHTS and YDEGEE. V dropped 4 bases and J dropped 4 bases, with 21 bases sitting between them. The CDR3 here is CASSPSRHSLSYEQYF. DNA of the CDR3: TGTGCCAGCAGCCCTTCGAGGCACTCGTTAAGTTACGAGCAGTACTTC.

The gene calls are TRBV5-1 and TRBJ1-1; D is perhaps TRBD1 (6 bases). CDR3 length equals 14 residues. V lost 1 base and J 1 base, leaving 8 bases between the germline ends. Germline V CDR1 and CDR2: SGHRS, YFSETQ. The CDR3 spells CASSLTGSNTEAFF. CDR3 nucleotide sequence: TGCGCCAGCAGCTTGACAGGGTCGAACACTGAAGCTTTCTTT.

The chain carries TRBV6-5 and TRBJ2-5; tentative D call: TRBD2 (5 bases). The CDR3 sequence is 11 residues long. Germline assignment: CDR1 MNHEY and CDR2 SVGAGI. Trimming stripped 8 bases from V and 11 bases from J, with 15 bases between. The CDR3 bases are TGTGCCAGCGGGTCGCCCAGGAGGCAGTACTTC. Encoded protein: CASGSPRRQYF.

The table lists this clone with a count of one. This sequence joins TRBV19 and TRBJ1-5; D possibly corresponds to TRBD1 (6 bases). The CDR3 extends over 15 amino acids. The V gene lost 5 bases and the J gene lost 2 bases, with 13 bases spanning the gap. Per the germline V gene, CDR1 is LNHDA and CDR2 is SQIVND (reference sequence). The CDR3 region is CASSLQGWGNQPQHF. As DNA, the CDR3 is TGTGCCAGTAGTTTACAGGGTTGGGGCAATCAGCCCCAGCATTTT.

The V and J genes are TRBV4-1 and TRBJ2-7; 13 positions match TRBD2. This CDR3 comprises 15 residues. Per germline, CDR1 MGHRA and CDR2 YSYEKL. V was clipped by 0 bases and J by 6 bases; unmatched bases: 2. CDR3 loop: CASSQEGLAGSEQYF. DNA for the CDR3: TGCGCCAGCAGCCAAGAGGGACTAGCGGGAAGCGAGCAGTACTTC.

In DNA form, the CDR3 reads TGTGCCACCACGGTTACCTCTCAAGCCACAGATACGCAGTATTTT. As protein: CATTVTSQATDTQYF. J is TRBJ2-3 and V is TRBV6-1, with unresolved D. The V and J ends lost 10 bases and 2 bases respectively, with 19 bases between them. The CDR3 has 15 amino acids. Germline lookup yields CDR1 MNHNS and CDR2 SASEGT.

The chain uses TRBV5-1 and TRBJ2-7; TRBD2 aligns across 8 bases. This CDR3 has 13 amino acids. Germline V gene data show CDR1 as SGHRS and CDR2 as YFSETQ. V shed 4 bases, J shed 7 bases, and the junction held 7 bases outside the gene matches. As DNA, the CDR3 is TGCGCCAGCAGCCCGACTAGCGCAGGGGAGCAGTACTTC. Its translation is CASSPTSAGEQYF.

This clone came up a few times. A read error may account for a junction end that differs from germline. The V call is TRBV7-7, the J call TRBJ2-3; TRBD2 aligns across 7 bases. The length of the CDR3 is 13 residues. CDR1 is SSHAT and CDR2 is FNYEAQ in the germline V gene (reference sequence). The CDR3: CASSLGGSDTQYF. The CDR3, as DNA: TGTGCTAGCAGCTTAGGCGGGAGTGATACGCAGTATTTT.